This T cell receptor (beta chain) came from a study of T cells after yellow fever vaccination. Study conclusions and caveats: Most clones from primary vaccination were detected again post-booster (just over 95% CD4, more than 85% CD8).

The CDR3 totals 13 residues. In germline, CDR1 is MNHEY, CDR2 SMNVEV (reference sequence). V lost 5 bases and J 5 bases, leaving 12 bases between the germline ends. TCRdb redid the calling of the 5' RACE reads with MiXCR, one entry per CDR3 protein. This sample has about 210,000 distinct CDR3 sequences, with about 7% found just once. There are many counts of this clonotype. Its antigen is still unknown. V and J are TRBV27 and TRBJ1-2; D is undetermined. This material consisted of CD4+ T cells sorted from PBMCs, taken on the day of the yellow fever booster vaccination. The receptor was isolated from a man aged 25-45 years who received the YFV17D yellow fever vaccine. The CDR3 region is CASSLRAGYGYTF. The CDR3 nucleotides read TGTGCCAGCAGTCTTCGGGCGGGGTATGGCTACACCTTC.